The subject of this entry is one TCR beta chain. This CDR3 has 15 amino acids. V lost 8 bases and J lost 0; bases outside the gene matches: 7. CDR1 and CDR2 (germline): MNHNS, SASEGT. These data originate in a study of cytomegalovirus exposure and HLA in healthy donors. PCR primers comprised 60 Vbeta and 13 Jbeta primers. Clones were read by immunoSEQ multiplex PCR, and TCRdb kept only the in-frame ones, dropping some. The sample holds 75,000 to 100,000 clones, about 80% seen once. The TCR was taken from a man younger than 40 in good health and CMV-seronegative. V is TRBV6-1 and J is TRBJ1-1; 9 nucleotides align to TRBD1. Sequencing was performed on PBMCs. CDR3: CASGRQGEMNTEAFF. As DNA, the CDR3 is TGTGCCAGCGGTAGACAGGGGGAAATGAACACTGAAGCTTTCTTT.